A selection of T cell receptor beta chains follows, all from one sample in a study of blood T cell repertoires in COVID-19. Assay used: immunoSEQ multiplex PCR; TCRdb lists only in-frame clones, some missing. Counted here are 350,000 to 450,000 clones, approximately 92% occurring once; the ten biggest clones make up roughly 1.1%. The source material was PBMCs or T cells enriched from blood (not recorded which). All receptors derive from a man under 40 who had recovered from COVID-19. CDR3s include the opening cysteine and the closing phenylalanine or tryptophan. The D gene is left open where the match is weak. Clone size is shown for a subset of rows, as once, few, many or a class of expanded clone.

d_call	v_call	clone_size	j_call	cdr3_nt	cdr3_aa
TRBD1	TRBV9	NA	TRBJ2-1	TGTGCCAGGGGACAGGGTCTGATCGCCTACAATGAGCAGTTCTTC	CARGQGLIAYNEQFF
TRBD1	TRBV6-2/TRBV6-3	NA	TRBJ1-1	TGTGCCAGCAGTTACCTTGGGACAGGGAAGAACACTGAAGCTTTCTTT	CASSYLGTGKNTEAFF
NA	TRBV7-9	NA	TRBJ1-2	TGTGCCAGCAGCTCATCAAGCTACTATGGCTACACCTTC	CASSSSSYYGYTF
TRBD1	TRBV19	NA	TRBJ1-5	TGTGCCAGTAGTATAAAGACAGGGGGCGGTCAGCCCCAGCATTTT	CASSIKTGGGQPQHF
NA	TRBV28	NA	TRBJ2-7	TGTGCCAGCAGTTTCGGGGGACGCGAGCAGTACTTC	CASSFGGREQYF
NA	TRBV6-5	NA	TRBJ1-4	TGTGCCAGCAGTCGTGGGGGGTTCTCCGAAAAACTGTTTTTT	CASSRGGFSEKLFF
NA	TRBV20-1	NA	TRBJ1-1	TGCAGTGCTGACAGCCTGAATGAAGCTTTCTTT	CSADSLNEAFF
TRBD1	TRBV11-2	NA	TRBJ2-5	TGTGCCAGCAGCTTGCGGACAGGATACTACCGAGAGACCCAGTACTTC	CASSLRTGYYRETQYF
TRBD1	TRBV10-3	few	TRBJ1-2	TGTGCCATCAGTGATATCAGGGGGCAGTACTATGGCTACACCTTC	CAISDIRGQYYGYTF
NA	TRBV30	NA	TRBJ2-5	TGTGCCTGGAGTGTACAGGGCGCGGAGACCCAGTACTTC	CAWSVQGAETQYF
NA	TRBV18	NA	TRBJ2-1	TGTGCCAGCTCACCGAGCGCGCCGGTAAGAGGCTACAATGAGCAGTTCTTC	CASSPSAPVRGYNEQFF
NA	TRBV30	NA	TRBJ1-6	TGTGCCTGGAGTGTATTGAACAGTTATAATTCACCCCTCCACTTT	CAWSVLNSYNSPLHF
TRBD2	TRBV5-6	once	TRBJ2-7	TGTGCCAGCAATTTAGCGGGCTACGAGCAGTACTTC	CASNLAGYEQYF
TRBD1	TRBV28	NA	TRBJ2-7	TGTGCCAGCAGTTTTAGGGGGACAGGGTACTCCTACGAGCAGTACTTC	CASSFRGTGYSYEQYF
TRBD1	TRBV7-3	NA	TRBJ1-1	TGTGCCAGCAGCTCCGGGACAGGGACTGAAGCTTTCTTT	CASSSGTGTEAFF
TRBD1	TRBV18	NA	TRBJ2-7	TGTGCCAGCTCACCAAACAGGGGGCTTGACGAGCAGTACTTC	CASSPNRGLDEQYF
NA	TRBV3-1/TRBV3-2	few	TRBJ1-6	TGTGCCAGCAGCCAAGGGTCCGGGATCAATTCACCCCTCCACTTT	CASSQGSGINSPLHF
NA	TRBV10-1	NA	TRBJ1-1	TGCGCCAGCAGTGAGTCGATGGGGCATGCTGAAGCTTTCTTT	CASSESMGHAEAFF
NA	TRBV18	NA	TRBJ1-4	TGTGCCAGCTCACCAGCCAACCTCGGGAGTAATGAAAAACTGTTTTTT	CASSPANLGSNEKLFF
NA	TRBV6-5	NA	TRBJ1-1	TGTGCCAGCAGTTCTGGGGGCAGTCGGGACACTGAAGCTTTCTTT	CASSSGGSRDTEAFF
NA	TRBV12-3/TRBV12-4	NA	TRBJ1-5	TGTGCCAGCAGGTTAGGCGGGGATCAGCCCCAGCATTTT	CASRLGGDQPQHF
NA	TRBV6-4	NA	TRBJ2-4	TGTGCCAGCAAGGGGCGTGAGTCCAAAAACATTCAGTACTTC	CASKGRESKNIQYF
TRBD2	TRBV25-1	NA	TRBJ2-1	TGTGCCAGCAGTGGACTAGCGGGAGGTTTCCTCCATGAGCAGTTCTTC	CASSGLAGGFLHEQFF
NA	TRBV12-3/TRBV12-4	NA	TRBJ1-2	TGTGCCAGCAGTCCAGTCATCGGAGGGGGCTACACCTTC	CASSPVIGGGYTF
NA	TRBV7-9	NA	TRBJ1-1	TGTGCCAGCAGCGGAGGGAGGACTGAAGCTTTCTTT	CASSGGRTEAFF
NA	TRBV28	NA	TRBJ1-1	TGTGCCAGCAGTTCGGTAGACACTGAAGCTTTCTTT	CASSSVDTEAFF
TRBD2	TRBV7-8	NA	TRBJ2-1	TGTGCCAGCAGGACGAGGGCTAGCGGGAGCCTCAATGAGCAGTTCTTC	CASRTRASGSLNEQFF
TRBD1	TRBV28	NA	TRBJ2-1	TGTGCCAGCAGTTTATTTCGCCAGGGGGCGCGGAATGAGCAGTTCTTC	CASSLFRQGARNEQFF
TRBD1	TRBV7-8	NA	TRBJ2-7	TGTGCCAGCAGCTTAGGGGTGAGTGGGACAGGGACCTACGAGCAGTACTTC	CASSLGVSGTGTYEQYF
NA	TRBV14	NA	TRBJ2-7	TGTGCCAGCAATCTGGCAGGGGTAGGCTACGAGCAGTACTTC	CASNLAGVGYEQYF
NA	TRBV28	NA	TRBJ1-1	TGTGCCAGCAGTCTGGACAGAGTAGCTTTCTTT	CASSLDRVAFF
NA	TRBV6-1	NA	TRBJ1-6	TGTGCCAGCAGTGAATCAGGACAGTGGAGCTCCTATAATTCACCCCTCCACTTT	CASSESGQWSSYNSPLHF
NA	TRBV5-6	NA	TRBJ2-3	TGTGCCAGCAGCTTTACCGGGACAGATACGCAGTATTTT	CASSFTGTDTQYF
NA	TRBV28	NA	TRBJ2-3	TGTGCCAGCAGCCTGGTCGGGAGCGCAGATACGCAGTATTTT	CASSLVGSADTQYF
TRBD2	TRBV4-2	NA	TRBJ2-1	TGTGCCAGCAGCCCAACAGGACTAGCGGGATGGTCTGAGCAGTTCTTC	CASSPTGLAGWSEQFF
NA	TRBV15	NA	TRBJ1-5	TGTGCCACCAGCAGAGATGCGGGGGGCAATCAGCCCCAGCATTTT	CATSRDAGGNQPQHF
NA	TRBV7-2	few	TRBJ1-5	TGTGCCAGCAGCTTAGCGTTTGGGACACGAAATCAGCCCCAGCATTTT	CASSLAFGTRNQPQHF
TRBD2	TRBV7-2	NA	TRBJ2-7	TGTGCCAGCAGCCCCATTGGACTAGCGGCCCCCTACGAGCAGTACTTC	CASSPIGLAAPYEQYF
TRBD1	TRBV28	NA	TRBJ1-2	TGTGCCAGCAGTTTGGGACAGAACTATGGCTACACCTTC	CASSLGQNYGYTF
NA	TRBV6-5	NA	TRBJ1-5	TGTGCCAGCACGGGACAAGGCAATCAGCCCCAGCATTTT	CASTGQGNQPQHF
TRBD1	TRBV28	NA	TRBJ1-5	TGTGCCAGCAGCCCCGGGACAGGGTTGAGCAATCAGCCCCAGCATTTT	CASSPGTGLSNQPQHF
TRBD2	TRBV28	NA	TRBJ2-3	TGTGCCAGCAGTTTAGGGACTAGCGATACGCAGTATTTT	CASSLGTSDTQYF
NA	TRBV10-1	NA	TRBJ2-7	TGCGCCAGCAGTGTCGGGGGAGCTGTAGACGAGCAGTACTTC	CASSVGGAVDEQYF
NA	TRBV24-1	NA	TRBJ2-5	TGTGCCACCAGTGACTCCCGGGACTGGTTGAAGACCCAGTACTTC	CATSDSRDWLKTQYF
NA	TRBV5-8	NA	TRBJ1-4	TGTGCCAGCAGCTGGGGACTAGAGAACCCTAATGAAAAACTGTTTTTT	CASSWGLENPNEKLFF
NA	TRBV19	NA	TRBJ1-2	TGTGCCAGTAGTCGCCGGGACAACTTTAAGGGCTACACCTTC	CASSRRDNFKGYTF
TRBD1	TRBV11-2	NA	TRBJ1-1	TGTGCCAGCAGCTTAGATGCGGGACAGAGGAACACTGAAGCTTTCTTT	CASSLDAGQRNTEAFF
NA	TRBV11-1	NA	TRBJ2-7	TGTGCCAGCAGCCCGACCTCTAGCGTAACCTACGAGCAGTACTTC	CASSPTSSVTYEQYF
NA	TRBV19	NA	TRBJ2-7	TGTGCCAGTAGTACGGCCGGGACATTAAGCTCCTACGAGCAGTACTTC	CASSTAGTLSSYEQYF
NA	TRBV7-8	NA	TRBJ2-1	TGTGCCAGCAGACTAGTTCCCCAAAACTCCTACAATGAGCAGTTCTTC	CASRLVPQNSYNEQFF
NA	TRBV28	NA	TRBJ1-2	TGTGCCAGCAGTGGGCCTCAGGGAAACTATGGCTACACCTTC	CASSGPQGNYGYTF
TRBD1	TRBV6-1	NA	TRBJ1-5	TGTGCCAGCAGTGAAGAAGCAGGGGGCCGTCAGCCCCAGCATTTT	CASSEEAGGRQPQHF
NA	TRBV18	NA	TRBJ2-2	TGTGCCAGCTCACCACCGGAGTCGGTAACCGCCGGGGAGCTGTTTTTT	CASSPPESVTAGELFF
NA	TRBV13	few	TRBJ1-2	TGTGCCAGCAGCCCCCGACTGATTAACTATGGCTACACCTTC	CASSPRLINYGYTF
NA	TRBV9	NA	TRBJ2-2	TGTGCCAGCTCCCCCCGATCTGGAGTTAGCACCGGGGAGCTGTTTTTT	CASSPRSGVSTGELFF
NA	TRBV27	NA	TRBJ1-4	TGTGCCAGCAGCCAATTACCGGTTCCTAATGAAAAACTGTTTTTT	CASSQLPVPNEKLFF
TRBD2	TRBV7-9	NA	TRBJ2-2	TGTGCCAACTCCCCCCTAGCGGGAGGGAACACCGGGGAGCTGTTTTTT	CANSPLAGGNTGELFF
TRBD1	TRBV11-2	once	TRBJ2-1	TGTGCCAGCAGCTTAGATGGGACAGACGGTGAGCAGTTCTTC	CASSLDGTDGEQFF
TRBD2	TRBV7-6	NA	TRBJ2-7	TGTGCCAGCAGCTTAGCGGCCAGCGGGAGGCCCTACGAGCAGTACTTC	CASSLAASGRPYEQYF
TRBD1	TRBV2	NA	TRBJ1-6	TGTGCCAGCAGTGGACAGGGTGATCGGAATTCACCCCTCCACTTT	CASSGQGDRNSPLHF